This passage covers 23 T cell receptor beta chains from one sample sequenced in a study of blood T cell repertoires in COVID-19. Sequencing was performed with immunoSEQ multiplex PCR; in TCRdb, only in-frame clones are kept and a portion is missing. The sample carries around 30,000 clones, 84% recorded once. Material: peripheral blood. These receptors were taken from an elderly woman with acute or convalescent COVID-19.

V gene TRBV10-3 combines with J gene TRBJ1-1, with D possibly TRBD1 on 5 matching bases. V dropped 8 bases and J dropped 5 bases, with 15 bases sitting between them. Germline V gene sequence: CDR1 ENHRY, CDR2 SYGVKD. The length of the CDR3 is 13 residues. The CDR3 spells CAISQGSGTEAFF. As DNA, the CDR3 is TGTGCCATCTCCCAGGGCTCTGGGACTGAAGCTTTCTTT.

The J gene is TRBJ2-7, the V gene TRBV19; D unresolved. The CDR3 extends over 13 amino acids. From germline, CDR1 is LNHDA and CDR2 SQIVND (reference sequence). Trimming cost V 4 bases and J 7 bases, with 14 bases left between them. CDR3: CASSKTTWVEQYF. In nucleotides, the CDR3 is TGTGCCAGTAGTAAAACGACATGGGTGGAGCAGTACTTC.

CDR3 region: CASRPRGANTEAFF. The CDR3 DNA is TGTGCCAGCAGGCCTCGTGGGGCGAACACTGAAGCTTTCTTT. The rearrangement uses TRBV2 and TRBJ1-1; maybe TRBD1 (5 bases). With 6 bases removed from V and 1 base from J, the gap between germline ends came to 12 bases. The germline gives CDR1 SNHLY, CDR2 FYNNEI. This CDR3 region has 14 residues.

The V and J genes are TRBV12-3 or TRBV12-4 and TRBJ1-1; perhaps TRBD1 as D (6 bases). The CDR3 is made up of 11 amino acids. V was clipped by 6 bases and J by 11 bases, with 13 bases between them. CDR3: CASSRGGDAFF. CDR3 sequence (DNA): TGTGCCAGCAGCCGGGGGGGCGATGCTTTCTTT.

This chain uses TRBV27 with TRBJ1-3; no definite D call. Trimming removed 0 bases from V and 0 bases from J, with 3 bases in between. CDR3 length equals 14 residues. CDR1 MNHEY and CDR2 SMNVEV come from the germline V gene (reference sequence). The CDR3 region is CASSLSFSGNTIYF. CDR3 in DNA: TGTGCCAGCAGTTTATCCTTCTCTGGAAACACCATATATTTT.

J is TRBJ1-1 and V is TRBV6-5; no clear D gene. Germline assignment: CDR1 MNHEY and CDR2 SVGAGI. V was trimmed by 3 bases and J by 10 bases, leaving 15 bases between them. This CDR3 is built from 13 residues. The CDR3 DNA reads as TGTGCCAGCAGTTATTCCAAGACCGCTAGAGCTTTCTTT. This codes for CASSYSKTARAFF.

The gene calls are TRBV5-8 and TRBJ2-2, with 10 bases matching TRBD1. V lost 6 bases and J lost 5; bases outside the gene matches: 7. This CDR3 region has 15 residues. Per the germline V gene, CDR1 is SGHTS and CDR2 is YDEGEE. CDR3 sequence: CASKTTGGRTGELFF. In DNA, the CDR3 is TGTGCCAGCAAAACGACAGGGGGCCGGACCGGGGAGCTGTTTTTT.

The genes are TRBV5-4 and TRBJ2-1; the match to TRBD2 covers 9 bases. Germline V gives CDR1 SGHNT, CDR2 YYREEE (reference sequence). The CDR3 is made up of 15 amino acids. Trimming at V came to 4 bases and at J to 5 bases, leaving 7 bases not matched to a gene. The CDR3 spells CASSRIAGEHNEQFF. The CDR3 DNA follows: TGTGCCAGCAGCCGGATAGCGGGGGAGCACAATGAGCAGTTCTTC.

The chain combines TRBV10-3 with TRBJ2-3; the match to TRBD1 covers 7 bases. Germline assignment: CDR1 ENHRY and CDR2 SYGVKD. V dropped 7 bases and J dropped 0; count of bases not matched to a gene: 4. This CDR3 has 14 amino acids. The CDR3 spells CAIKGAVSTDTQYF. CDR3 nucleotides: TGTGCCATCAAGGGGGCAGTTAGCACAGATACGCAGTATTTT.

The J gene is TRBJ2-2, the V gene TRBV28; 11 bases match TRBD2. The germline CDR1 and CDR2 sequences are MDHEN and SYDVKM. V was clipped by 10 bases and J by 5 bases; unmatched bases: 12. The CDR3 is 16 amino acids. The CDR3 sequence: CAILGASGRRTGELFF. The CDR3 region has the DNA TGTGCCATCCTAGGGGCTAGCGGGAGGCGGACCGGGGAGCTGTTTTTT.

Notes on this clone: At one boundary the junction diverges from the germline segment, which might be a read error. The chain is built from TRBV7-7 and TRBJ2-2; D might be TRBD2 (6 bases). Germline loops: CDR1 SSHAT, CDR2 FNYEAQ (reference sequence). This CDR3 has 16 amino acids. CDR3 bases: TGTGCTAGCAGCTCGGGGGTAGTGGCGAACACCGGGGAGCTGTTTTTT. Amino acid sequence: CASSSGVVANTGELFF. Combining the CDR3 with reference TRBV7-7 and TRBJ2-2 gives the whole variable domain GAGVSQSPRYKVTKRGQDVTLRCDPISSHATLYWYQQALGQGPEFLTYFNYEAQPDKSGLPSDRFSAERPEGSISTLTIQRTEQRDSAMYRCASSSGVVANTGELFFGEGSRLTVL.

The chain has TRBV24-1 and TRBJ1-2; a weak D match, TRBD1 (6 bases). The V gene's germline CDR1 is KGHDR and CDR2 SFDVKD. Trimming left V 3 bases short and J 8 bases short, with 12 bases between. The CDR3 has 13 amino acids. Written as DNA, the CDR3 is TGTGCCACCAGTGATCCTTGGACAGAGGGCTACACCTTC. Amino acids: CATSDPWTEGYTF.

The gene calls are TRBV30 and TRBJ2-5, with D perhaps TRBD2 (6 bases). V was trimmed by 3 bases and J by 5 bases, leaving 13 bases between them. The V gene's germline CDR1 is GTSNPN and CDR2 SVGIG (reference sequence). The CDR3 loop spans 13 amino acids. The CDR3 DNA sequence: TGTGCCTGGAGGAGGCTAGCGCAGGAGACCCAGTACTTC. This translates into CAWRRLAQETQYF.

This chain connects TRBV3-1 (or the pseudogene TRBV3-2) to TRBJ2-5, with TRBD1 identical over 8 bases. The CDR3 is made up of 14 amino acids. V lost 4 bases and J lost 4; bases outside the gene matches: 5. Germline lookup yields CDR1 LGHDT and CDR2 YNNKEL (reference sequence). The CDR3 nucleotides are TGTGCCAGCAGCCTTTTACAGGGGGTAGAGACCCAGTACTTC. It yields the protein CASSLLQGVETQYF.

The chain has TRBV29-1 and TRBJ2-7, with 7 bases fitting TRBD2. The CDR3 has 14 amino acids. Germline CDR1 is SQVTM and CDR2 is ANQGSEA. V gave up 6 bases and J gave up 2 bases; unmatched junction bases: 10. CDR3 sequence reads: CSVGGTTIPYEQYF. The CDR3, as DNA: TGCAGCGTCGGCGGGACTACCATCCCCTACGAGCAGTACTTC.

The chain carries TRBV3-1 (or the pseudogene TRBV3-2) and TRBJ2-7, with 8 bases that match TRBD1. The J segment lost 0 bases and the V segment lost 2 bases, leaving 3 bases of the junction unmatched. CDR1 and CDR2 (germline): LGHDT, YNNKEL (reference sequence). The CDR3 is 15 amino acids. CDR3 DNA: TGTGCCAGCAGCCAAACAGGGGGGTACTCCTACGAGCAGTACTTC. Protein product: CASSQTGGYSYEQYF.

CDR3 amino acids: CASRWNAGLNTEAFF. CDR3 nucleotide sequence: TGCGCCAGCAGGTGGAATGCAGGGCTGAACACTGAAGCTTTCTTT. The chain links TRBV5-1 to TRBJ1-1; tentatively, D is TRBD1 (5 bases). Germline V gene sequence: CDR1 SGHRS, CDR2 YFSETQ. The CDR3 sequence is 15 residues long. The V end lost 5 bases, the J end lost 0 bases, and 14 bases lay between the germline ends.

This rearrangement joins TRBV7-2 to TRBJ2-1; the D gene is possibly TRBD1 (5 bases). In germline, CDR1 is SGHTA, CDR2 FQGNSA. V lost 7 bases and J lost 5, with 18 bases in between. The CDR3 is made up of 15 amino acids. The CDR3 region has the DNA TGTGCCAGCACCCCTGCAGTAAAGGGGAACAATGAGCAGTTCTTC. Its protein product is CASTPAVKGNNEQFF.

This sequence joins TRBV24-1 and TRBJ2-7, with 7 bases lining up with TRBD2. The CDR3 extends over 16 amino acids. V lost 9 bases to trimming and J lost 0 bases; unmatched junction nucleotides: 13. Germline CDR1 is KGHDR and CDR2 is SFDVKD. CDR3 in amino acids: CATGAWTGTNSYEQYF. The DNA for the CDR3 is TGTGCCACCGGTGCCTGGACCGGGACTAACTCCTACGAGCAGTACTTC.

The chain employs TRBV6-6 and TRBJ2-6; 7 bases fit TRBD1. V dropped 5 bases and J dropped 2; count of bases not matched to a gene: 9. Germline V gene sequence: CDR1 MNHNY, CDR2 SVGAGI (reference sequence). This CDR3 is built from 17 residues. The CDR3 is CASSPRQGRAGANVLTF. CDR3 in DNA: TGTGCCAGCAGTCCCCGACAGGGACGGGCTGGGGCCAACGTCCTGACTTTC.

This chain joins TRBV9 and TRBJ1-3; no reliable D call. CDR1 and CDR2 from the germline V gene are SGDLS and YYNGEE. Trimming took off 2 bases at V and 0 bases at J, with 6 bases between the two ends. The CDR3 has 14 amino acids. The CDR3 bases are TGTGCCAGCAGCGTCCAGCGCTCTGGAAACACCATATATTTT. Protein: CASSVQRSGNTIYF.

The CDR3 region is CASKTRDRGVGQPQHF. The CDR3, as DNA: TGTGCCAGCAAAACCCGGGACAGGGGGGTGGGACAGCCCCAGCATTTT. The rearrangement joins TRBV28 to TRBJ1-5, with TRBD1 matching over 11 bases. The CDR3 loop spans 16 amino acids. CDR1 is MDHEN and CDR2 is SYDVKM in the germline V gene. V gave up 7 bases and J gave up 7 bases; unmatched junction bases: 12.

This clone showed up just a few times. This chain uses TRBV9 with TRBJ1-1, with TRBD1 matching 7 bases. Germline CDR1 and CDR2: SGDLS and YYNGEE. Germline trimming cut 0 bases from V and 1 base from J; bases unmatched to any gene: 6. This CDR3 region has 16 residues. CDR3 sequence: CASSVAYRGQNTEAFF. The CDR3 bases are TGTGCCAGCAGCGTAGCGTACAGGGGCCAGAACACTGAAGCTTTCTTT.